The 13 T cell receptor beta chains reported below all come from one sample, sequenced in a study of blood T cell repertoires in COVID-19. Clones were sequenced by immunoSEQ multiplex PCR, and TCRdb holds only the in-frame ones, with some missing. This table has approximately 150,000 clones, around 84% appearing once. The sequencing input was peripheral blood. The receptors derive from an older woman with acute or convalescent COVID-19.

The chain recombines TRBV19 with TRBJ2-1; 8 nucleotides line up with TRBD2. The junction had 7 bases not matched to a gene; V was cut back by 0 bases and J by 9 bases. The CDR3 totals 15 residues. Germline loops: CDR1 LNHDA, CDR2 SQIVND (reference sequence). For the CDR3, the DNA is TGTGCCAGTAGTATAGATAATTCGGGGGGGGCTGAGCAGTTCTTC. Amino acids: CASSIDNSGGAEQFF.

The V gene is TRBV6-5, the J gene TRBJ2-7; D ambiguous. The germline CDR1 and CDR2 sequences are MNHEY and SVGAGI. V lost 7 bases to trimming and J lost 4 bases, with 20 bases between them. The CDR3 runs to 15 residues. The CDR3 DNA follows: TGTGCCAGCATTTCGCGCGCACAGATTGTATACGAGCAGTACTTC. Encoded protein: CASISRAQIVYEQYF.

V usage is TRBV12-3 or TRBV12-4 and J usage is TRBJ1-1; D remains unclear. This CDR3 contains 12 residues. Trimming shortened V by 5 bases and J by 5 bases, and 9 bases separated the two germline ends. CDR3 sequence: CASSTLRTEAFF. CDR3 coding DNA: TGTGCCAGCAGTACTCTTCGGACTGAAGCTTTCTTT.

This chain connects TRBV18 to TRBJ2-3; 8 nucleotides line up with TRBD1. The trim removed 0 bases at V and 5 bases at J, leaving 7 bases unmatched. CDR3 length equals 16 residues. Per the germline V gene, CDR1 is KGHSH and CDR2 is LQKENI. The CDR3, as DNA: TGTGCCAGCTCACCACCGAGGACAGGGATATTAGATACGCAGTATTTT. Residues: CASSPPRTGILDTQYF.

This chain uses TRBV7-2 with TRBJ2-7; the match to TRBD2 covers 8 bases. The CDR3 has 15 amino acids. The germline V gene encodes CDR1 SGHTA and CDR2 FQGNSA. After removal of 1 base from V and 3 bases from J, the junction contained 5 bases not matched to a gene. The CDR3 region has the DNA TGTGCCAGCAGCTTAGGCGGGACTAGGTACTACGAGCAGTACTTC. This encodes CASSLGGTRYYEQYF.

V and J are TRBV15 and TRBJ1-3; no clear D gene. The V gene's germline CDR1 is LNHNV and CDR2 YYDKDF (reference sequence). This CDR3 comprises 14 residues. Between the trimmed V and J ends, which lost 0 bases and 3 bases, there was a span of 6 bases. The CDR3 sequence is CATSRDFGGNTIYF. CDR3 bases: TGTGCCACCAGCAGAGATTTCGGTGGAAACACCATATATTTT.

The V and J genes are TRBV15 and TRBJ1-2; D unclear. CDR1 LNHNV and CDR2 YYDKDF come from the germline V gene (reference sequence). The CDR3 loop spans 14 amino acids. V lost 1 base and J lost 1, with 7 bases in between. The CDR3 region has the DNA TGTGCCACCAGCAGAGCCGGGTTTAACTATGGCTACACCTTC. It specifies CATSRAGFNYGYTF. Looking up the rest from reference TRBV15 and TRBJ1-2 gives the full variable domain: DAMVIQNPRYQVTQFGKPVTLSCSQTLNHNVMYWYQQKSSQAPKLLFHYYDKDFNNEADTPDNFQSRRPNTSFCFLDIRSPGLGDTAMYLCATSRAGFNYGYTFGSGTRLTVV.

This sequence joins TRBV28 and TRBJ1-4; possibly TRBD1 for D (6 bases). Germline loops: CDR1 MDHEN, CDR2 SYDVKM. The CDR3 totals 12 residues. The V end was cut by 4 bases, the J end by 8 bases, with 8 bases between. CDR3 region: CASSSGAEKLFF. The CDR3 nucleotides read TGTGCCAGCAGTTCAGGGGCCGAAAAACTGTTTTTT.

V usage is TRBV6-5 and J usage is TRBJ1-1; 7 bases match TRBD1. V shed 4 bases and J 7 bases; nucleotides not matched to a gene: 15. From germline, CDR1 is MNHEY and CDR2 SVGAGI. The CDR3 is 16 residues long. CDR3 sequence reads: CASSFLLSGTASEAFF. The DNA of the CDR3 is TGTGCCAGCAGTTTTCTCCTATCCGGGACAGCCAGTGAAGCTTTCTTT.

The chain links TRBV24-1 to TRBJ2-6; D is possibly TRBD1 (6 bases). Looked up from germline, CDR1 is KGHDR and CDR2 is SFDVKD. CDR3 length: 19 residues. V lost 4 bases and J 0 bases, leaving 18 bases between the germline ends. CDR3: CATSDPTGTGYSGANVLTF. DNA for the CDR3: TGTGCCACCAGTGACCCCACAGGGACCGGGTACTCTGGGGCCAACGTCCTGACTTTC.

The rearrangement joins TRBV7-2 to TRBJ2-5; D remains ambiguous. V lost 3 bases and J 2 bases, leaving 10 bases between the germline ends. The CDR3 is made up of 14 amino acids. Germline V gives CDR1 SGHTA, CDR2 FQGNSA. CDR3 protein: CASSFRGVQETQYF. In DNA form, the CDR3 reads TGTGCCAGCAGCTTCCGCGGAGTGCAAGAGACCCAGTACTTC.

This clone came up a few times. The rearrangement links TRBV4-2 to TRBJ2-7; D ambiguous. There are 14 residues in the CDR3. The germline V gene has CDR1 LGHNA and CDR2 YNFKEQ. V was shortened by 0 bases and J by 1 base, with 7 bases between the two germline ends. The CDR3 spells CASSQDGRSYEQYF. CDR3 in DNA: TGTGCCAGCAGCCAAGATGGGCGATCCTACGAGCAGTACTTC.

The chain combines TRBV12-3 or TRBV12-4 with TRBJ1-6; the D gene is possibly TRBD1 (5 bases). CDR3 size: 13 residues. Trimming cost V 4 bases and J 7 bases, with 8 bases left between them. The CDR3 protein is CASSSRGNSPLHF. CDR3 in DNA: TGTGCCAGCAGTTCCCGGGGGAATTCACCCCTCCACTTT.